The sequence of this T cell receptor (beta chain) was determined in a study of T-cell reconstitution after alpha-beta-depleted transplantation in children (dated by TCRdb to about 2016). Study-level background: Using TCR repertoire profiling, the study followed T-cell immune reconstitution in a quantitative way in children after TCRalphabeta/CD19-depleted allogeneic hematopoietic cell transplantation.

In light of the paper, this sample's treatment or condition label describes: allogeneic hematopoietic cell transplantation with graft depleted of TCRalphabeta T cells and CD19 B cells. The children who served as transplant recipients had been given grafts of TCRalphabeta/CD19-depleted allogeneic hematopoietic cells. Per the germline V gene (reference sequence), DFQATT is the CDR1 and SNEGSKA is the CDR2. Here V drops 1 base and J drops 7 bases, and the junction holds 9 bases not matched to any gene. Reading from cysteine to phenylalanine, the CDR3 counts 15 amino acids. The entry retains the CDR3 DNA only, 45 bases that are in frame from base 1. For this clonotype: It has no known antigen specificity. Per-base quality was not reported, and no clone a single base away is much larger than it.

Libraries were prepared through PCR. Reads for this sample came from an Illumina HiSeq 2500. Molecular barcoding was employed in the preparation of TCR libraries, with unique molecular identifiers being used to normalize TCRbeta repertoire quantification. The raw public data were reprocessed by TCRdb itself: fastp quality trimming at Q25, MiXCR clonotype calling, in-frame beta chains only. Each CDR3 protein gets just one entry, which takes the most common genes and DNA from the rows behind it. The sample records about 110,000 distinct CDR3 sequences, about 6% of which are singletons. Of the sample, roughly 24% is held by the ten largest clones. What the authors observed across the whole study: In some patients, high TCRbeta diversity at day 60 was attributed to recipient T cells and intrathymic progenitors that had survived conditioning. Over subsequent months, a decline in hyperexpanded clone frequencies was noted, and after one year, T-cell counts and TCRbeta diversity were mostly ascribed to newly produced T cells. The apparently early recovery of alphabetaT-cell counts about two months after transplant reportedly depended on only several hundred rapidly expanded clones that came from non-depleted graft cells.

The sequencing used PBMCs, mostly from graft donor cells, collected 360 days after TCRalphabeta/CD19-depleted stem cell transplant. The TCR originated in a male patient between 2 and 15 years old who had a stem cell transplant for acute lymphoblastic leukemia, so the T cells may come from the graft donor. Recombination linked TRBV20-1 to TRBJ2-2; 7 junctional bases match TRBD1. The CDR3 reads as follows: CSARARGRTGGELFF. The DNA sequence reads TGCAGTGCTAGAGCTCGAGGCCGGACAGGCGGGGAGCTGTTTTTT.